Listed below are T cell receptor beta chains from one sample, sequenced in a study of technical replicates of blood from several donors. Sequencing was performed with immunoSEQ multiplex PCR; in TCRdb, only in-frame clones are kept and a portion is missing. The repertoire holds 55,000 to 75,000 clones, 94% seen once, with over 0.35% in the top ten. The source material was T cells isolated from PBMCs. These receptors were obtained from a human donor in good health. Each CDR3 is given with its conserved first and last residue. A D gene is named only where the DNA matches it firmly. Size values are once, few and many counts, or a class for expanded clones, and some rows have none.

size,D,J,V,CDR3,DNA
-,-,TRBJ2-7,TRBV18,CASSPIVPPQEQYF,TGTGCCAGCTCACCCATCGTACCTCCTCAGGAGCAGTACTTC
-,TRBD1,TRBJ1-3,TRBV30,CAWSASYRGSGGNTIYF,TGTGCCTGGAGTGCAAGTTACAGGGGCTCGGGGGGAAACACCATATATTTT
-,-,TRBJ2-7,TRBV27,CASSFAGRTYEQYF,TGTGCCAGCAGTTTTGCCGGGAGAACCTACGAGCAGTACTTC
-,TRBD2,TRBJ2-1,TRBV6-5,CASSLAVSSYNEQFF,TGTGCCAGCAGTCTAGCGGTTAGCTCCTACAATGAGCAGTTCTTC
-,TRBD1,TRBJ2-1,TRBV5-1,CASTDRQGGLGSRGEQFF,TGCGCCAGCACCGACCGACAGGGGGGCCTGGGGAGTCGAGGAGAGCAGTTCTTC
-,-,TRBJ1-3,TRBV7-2,CASSFALGNTIYF,TGTGCCAGCAGCTTCGCTCTAGGAAACACCATATATTTT
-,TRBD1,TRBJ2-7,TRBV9,CASSVGAQGVYEQYF,TGTGCCAGCAGCGTAGGGGCACAGGGGGTCTACGAGCAGTACTTC
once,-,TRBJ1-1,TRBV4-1,CASSQSLTQGTEAFF,TGCGCCAGCAGCCAATCCCTCACCCAGGGGACTGAAGCTTTCTTT
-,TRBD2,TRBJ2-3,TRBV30,CAWGLAGGTDTQYF,TGTGCCTGGGGACTAGCGGGAGGGACAGATACGCAGTATTTT
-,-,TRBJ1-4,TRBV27,CASSLAGSEKLFF,TGTGCCAGCAGTCTGGCAGGCTCGGAAAAACTGTTTTTT
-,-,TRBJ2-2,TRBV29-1,CSVGPLGQTDTGELFF,TGCAGCGTTGGCCCCTTAGGGCAGACAGACACCGGGGAGCTGTTTTTT
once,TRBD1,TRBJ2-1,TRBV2,CAKLTGDRGEQFF,TGTGCCAAATTAACCGGGGACAGGGGTGAGCAGTTCTTC
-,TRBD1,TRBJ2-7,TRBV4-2,CASSQALGTGGYGEQYF,TGTGCCAGCAGCCAAGCTCTCGGGACAGGGGGCTATGGCGAGCAGTACTTC
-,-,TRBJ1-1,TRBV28,CASSLVGGRGAFF,TGTGCCAGCAGTTTAGTTGGTGGGAGGGGAGCTTTCTTT
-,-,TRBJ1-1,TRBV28,CASSFPPWSEDTEAFF,TGTGCCAGCAGTTTCCCCCCCTGGTCGGAGGACACTGAAGCTTTCTTT
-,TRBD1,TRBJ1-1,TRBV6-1,CASSSTGTGRTEAFF,TGTGCCAGCAGTTCCACCGGGACAGGGAGGACTGAAGCTTTCTTT
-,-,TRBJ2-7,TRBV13,CASSLGLDPYEQYF,TGTGCCAGCAGCTTGGGACTGGACCCCTACGAGCAGTACTTC
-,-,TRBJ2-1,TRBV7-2,CASSLRGYNEQFF,TGTGCCAGCAGCTTACGGGGCTACAATGAGCAGTTCTTC
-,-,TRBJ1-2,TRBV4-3,CASSQVSGVGYTF,TGCGCCAGCAGCCAAGTGTCAGGGGTTGGCTACACCTTC
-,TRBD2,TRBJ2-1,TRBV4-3,CASSQDTSGRLGEQFF,TGCGCCAGCAGCCAAGATACTAGCGGGAGATTAGGAGAGCAGTTCTTC
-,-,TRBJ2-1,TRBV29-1,CSVKERHNEQFF,TGCAGCGTTAAAGAGCGCCACAATGAGCAGTTCTTC
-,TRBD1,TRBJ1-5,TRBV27,CASSSSGTGGNYSNQPQHF,TGTGCCAGCAGTTCCTCCGGGACAGGGGGAAACTATAGCAATCAGCCCCAGCATTTT
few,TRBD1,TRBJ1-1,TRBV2,CASDLQGLVTEAFF,TGTGCCAGCGACTTACAGGGGTTGGTCACTGAAGCTTTCTTT
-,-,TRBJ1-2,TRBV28,CASSGGANYGYTF,TGTGCCAGCAGCGGGGGGGCTAACTATGGCTACACCTTC
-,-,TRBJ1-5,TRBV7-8,CASSSVGWGANSNQPQHF,TGTGCCAGCAGCTCAGTGGGTTGGGGCGCTAATAGCAATCAGCCCCAGCATTTT
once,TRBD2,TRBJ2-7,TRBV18,CASSPQPLAGSYEQYF,TGTGCCAGCTCCCCCCAACCGCTAGCGGGATCCTACGAGCAGTACTTC
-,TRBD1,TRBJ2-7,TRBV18,CASSHGQGVYEQYF,TGTGCCAGCTCACACGGACAGGGGGTATACGAGCAGTACTTC
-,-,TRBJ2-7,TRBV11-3,CASSLQGLYEQYF,TGTGCCAGCAGCTTGCAGGGTTTATACGAGCAGTACTTC
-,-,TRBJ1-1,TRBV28,CASSSPEAFF,TGTGCCAGCAGTTCTCCTGAAGCTTTCTTT
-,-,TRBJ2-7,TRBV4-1,CASGRGGESYEQYF,TGCGCCAGCGGACGAGGAGGGGAATCCTACGAGCAGTACTTC
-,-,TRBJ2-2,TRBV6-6,CASSYRAADGELFF,TGTGCCAGCAGTTACAGAGCTGCGGACGGGGAGCTGTTTTTT
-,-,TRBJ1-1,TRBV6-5,CASSYGRMNTEAFF,TGTGCCAGCAGTTACGGCAGAATGAACACTGAAGCTTTCTTT
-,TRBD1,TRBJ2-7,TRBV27,CASSFGTGVDEQYF,TGTGCCAGCAGTTTCGGGACAGGGGTCGACGAGCAGTACTTC
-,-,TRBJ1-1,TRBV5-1,CASSLVGTLNTEAFF,TGCGCCAGCAGCTTGGTCGGGACACTGAACACTGAAGCTTTCTTT
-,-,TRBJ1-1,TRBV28,CASSLTGNTEAFF,TGTGCCAGCAGTTTAACCGGGAACACTGAAGCTTTCTTT
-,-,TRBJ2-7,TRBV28,CASSRAGASYEQYF,TGTGCCAGCAGTAGGGCGGGGGCTTCCTACGAGCAGTACTTC
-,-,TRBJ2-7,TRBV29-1,CSVGAAYEQYF,TGCAGTGTTGGAGCGGCCTACGAGCAGTACTTC
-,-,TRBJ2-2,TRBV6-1,CASSALIGELFF,TGTGCCAGCAGTGCCCTAATCGGGGAGCTGTTTTTT
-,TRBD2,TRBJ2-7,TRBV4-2,CASSPPGTSGRYEQYF,TGTGCCAGCAGCCCCCCCGGGACTAGCGGGAGGTACGAGCAGTACTTC
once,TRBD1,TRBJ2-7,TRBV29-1,CSSRTGYEQYF,TGCAGCTCGAGGACAGGCTACGAGCAGTACTTC
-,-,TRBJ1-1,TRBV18,CASSPGDTEAFF,TGTGCCAGCTCACCGGGAGACACTGAAGCTTTCTTT
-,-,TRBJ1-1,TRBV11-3,CASSPGGGLAFF,TGTGCCAGCAGCCCAGGCGGGGGGCTAGCTTTCTTT
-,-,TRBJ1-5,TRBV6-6,CASSWTDSNQPQHF,TGTGCCAGCAGTTGGACAGATAGCAATCAGCCCCAGCATTTT
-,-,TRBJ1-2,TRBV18,CASSPAGHGYTF,TGTGCCAGCTCACCTGCAGGGCATGGCTACACCTTC
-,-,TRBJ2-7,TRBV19,CASSAGPGYYEQYF,TGTGCCAGTAGTGCTGGGCCAGGGTACTACGAGCAGTACTTC
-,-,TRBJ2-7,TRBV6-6,CASSYSSDSLYEQYF,TGTGCCAGCAGTTACTCATCGGACAGTCTCTACGAGCAGTACTTC